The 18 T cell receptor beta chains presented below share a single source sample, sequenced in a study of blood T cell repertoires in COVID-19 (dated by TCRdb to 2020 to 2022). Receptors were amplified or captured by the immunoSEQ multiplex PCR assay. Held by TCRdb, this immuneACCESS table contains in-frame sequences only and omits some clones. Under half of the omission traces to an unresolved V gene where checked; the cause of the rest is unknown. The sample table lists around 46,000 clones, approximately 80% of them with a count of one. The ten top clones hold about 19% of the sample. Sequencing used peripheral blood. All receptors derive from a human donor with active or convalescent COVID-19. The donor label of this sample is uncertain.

The CDR3 DNA is TGTGCCAGCAGCTTTCTGCGAGGCAATGAGCAGTTCTTC. It is translated as CASSFLRGNEQFF. The chain couples TRBV5-6 to TRBJ2-1; D unresolved. Germline CDR1 reads SGHDT; CDR2 reads YYEEEE. The ends were cut back, 2 bases at V and 6 bases at J, with 9 bases in the middle. This CDR3 contains 13 residues.

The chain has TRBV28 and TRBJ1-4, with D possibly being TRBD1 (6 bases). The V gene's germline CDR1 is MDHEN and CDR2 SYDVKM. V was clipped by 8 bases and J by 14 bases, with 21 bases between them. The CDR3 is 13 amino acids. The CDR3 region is CASRPGTSGWLFF. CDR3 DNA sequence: TGTGCCAGCCGCCCCGGGACATCCGGATGGCTGTTTTTT. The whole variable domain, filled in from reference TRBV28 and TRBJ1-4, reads DVKVTQSSRYLVKRTGEKVFLECVQDMDHENMFWYRQDPGLGLRLIYFSYDVKMKEKGDIPEGYSVSREKKERFSLILESASTNQTSMYLCASRPGTSGWLFFGSGTQLSVL.

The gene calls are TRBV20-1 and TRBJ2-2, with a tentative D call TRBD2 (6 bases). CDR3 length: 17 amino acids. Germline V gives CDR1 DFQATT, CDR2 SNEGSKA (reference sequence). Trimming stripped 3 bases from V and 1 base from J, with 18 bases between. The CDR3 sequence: CSASLLGGRRNTGELFF. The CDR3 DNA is TGCAGTGCTAGTCTCTTGGGGGGACGGAGGAACACCGGGGAGCTGTTTTTT.

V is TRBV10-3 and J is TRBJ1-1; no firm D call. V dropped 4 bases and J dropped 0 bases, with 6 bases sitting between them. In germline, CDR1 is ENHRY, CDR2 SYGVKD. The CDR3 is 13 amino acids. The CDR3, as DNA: TGTGCCATCAGTGTACTTATGAACACTGAAGCTTTCTTT. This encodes CAISVLMNTEAFF.

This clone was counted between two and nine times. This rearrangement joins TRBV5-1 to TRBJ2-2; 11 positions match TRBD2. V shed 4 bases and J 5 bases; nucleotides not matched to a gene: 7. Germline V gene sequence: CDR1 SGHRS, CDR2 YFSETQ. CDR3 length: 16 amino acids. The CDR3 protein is CASSTSGRGWTGELFF. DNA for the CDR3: TGCGCCAGCAGCACTAGCGGGAGAGGTTGGACCGGGGAGCTGTTTTTT.

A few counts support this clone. CDR3 in DNA: TGCGCCAGCAGCTTGGTTGTTGCGGGATCAGGTGAAGCTTTCTTT. Translated, it gives CASSLVVAGSGEAFF. V usage is TRBV5-1 and J usage is TRBJ1-1; no reliable D call. Trimming pared 0 bases from V and 7 bases from J, leaving 16 bases between. CDR1 and CDR2 (germline): SGHRS, YFSETQ. CDR3 size: 15 residues.

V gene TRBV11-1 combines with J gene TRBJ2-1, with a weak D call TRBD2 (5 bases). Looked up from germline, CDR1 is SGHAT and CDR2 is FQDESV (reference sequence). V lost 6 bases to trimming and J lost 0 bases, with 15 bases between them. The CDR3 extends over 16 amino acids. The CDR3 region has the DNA TGTGCCAGCAGTCGGACTTTCCCTGGCTCCTACAATGAGCAGTTCTTC. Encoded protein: CASSRTFPGSYNEQFF.

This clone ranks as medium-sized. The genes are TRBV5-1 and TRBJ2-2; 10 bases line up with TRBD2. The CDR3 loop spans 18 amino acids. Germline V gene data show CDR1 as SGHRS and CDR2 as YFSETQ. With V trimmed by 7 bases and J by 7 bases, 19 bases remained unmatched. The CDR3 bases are TGCGCCAGCCACCAACACGCTAGCGGGGGCTCGAGTATCGGGGAGCTGTTTTTT. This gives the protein CASHQHASGGSSIGELFF.

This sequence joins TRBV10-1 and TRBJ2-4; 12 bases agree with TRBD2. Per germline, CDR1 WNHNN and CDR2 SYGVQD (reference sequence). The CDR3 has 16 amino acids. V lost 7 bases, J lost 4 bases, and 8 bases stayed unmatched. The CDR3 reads CASTNGLAGGKNIQYF. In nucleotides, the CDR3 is TGCGCCAGCACCAATGGGCTAGCGGGAGGGAAAAACATTCAGTACTTC.

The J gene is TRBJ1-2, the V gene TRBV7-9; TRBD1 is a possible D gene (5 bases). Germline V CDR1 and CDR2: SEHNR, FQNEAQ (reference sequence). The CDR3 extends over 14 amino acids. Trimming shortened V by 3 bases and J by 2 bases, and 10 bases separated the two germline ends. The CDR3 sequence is CASSLDIPNYGYTF. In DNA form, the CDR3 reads TGTGCCAGCAGCTTGGACATTCCCAACTATGGCTACACCTTC.

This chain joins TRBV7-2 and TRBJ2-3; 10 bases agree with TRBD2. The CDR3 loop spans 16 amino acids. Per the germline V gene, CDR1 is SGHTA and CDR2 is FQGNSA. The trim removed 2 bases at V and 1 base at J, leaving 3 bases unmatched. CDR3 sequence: CASSLRTSGRTDTQYF. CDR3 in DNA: TGTGCCAGCAGCTTAAGGACTAGCGGCCGCACAGATACGCAGTATTTT.

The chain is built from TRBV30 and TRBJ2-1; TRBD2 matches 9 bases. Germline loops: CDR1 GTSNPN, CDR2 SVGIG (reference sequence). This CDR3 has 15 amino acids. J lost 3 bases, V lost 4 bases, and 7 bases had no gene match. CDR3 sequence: CAWNKREVVYNEQFF. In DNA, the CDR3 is TGTGCCTGGAATAAGCGGGAGGTGGTCTACAATGAGCAGTTCTTC.

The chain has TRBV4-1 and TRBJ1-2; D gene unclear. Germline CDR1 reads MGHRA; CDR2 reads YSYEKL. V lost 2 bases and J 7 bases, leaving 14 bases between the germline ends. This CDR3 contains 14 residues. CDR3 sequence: CASSQLAERGGYTF. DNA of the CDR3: TGCGCCAGCAGCCAATTAGCGGAGCGTGGTGGCTACACCTTC.

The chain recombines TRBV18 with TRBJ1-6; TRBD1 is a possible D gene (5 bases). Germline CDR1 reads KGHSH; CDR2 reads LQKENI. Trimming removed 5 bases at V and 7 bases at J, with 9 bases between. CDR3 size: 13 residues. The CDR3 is CASSSSGNSPLHF. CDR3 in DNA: TGTGCCAGCTCATCCTCAGGGAATTCACCCCTCCACTTT.

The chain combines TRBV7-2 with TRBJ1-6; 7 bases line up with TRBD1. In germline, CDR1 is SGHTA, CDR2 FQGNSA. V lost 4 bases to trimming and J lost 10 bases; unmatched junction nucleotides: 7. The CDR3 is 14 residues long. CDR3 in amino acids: CASSYDRVGSPLHF. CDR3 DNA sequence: TGTGCCAGCAGCTATGACAGGGTAGGATCACCCCTCCACTTT. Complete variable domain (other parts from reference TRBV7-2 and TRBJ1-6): GAGVSQSPSNKVTEKGKDVELRCDPISGHTALYWYRQSLGQGLEFLIYFQGNSAPDKSGLPSDRFSAERTGGSVSTLTIQRTQQEDSAVYLCASSYDRVGSPLHFGNGTRLTVT.

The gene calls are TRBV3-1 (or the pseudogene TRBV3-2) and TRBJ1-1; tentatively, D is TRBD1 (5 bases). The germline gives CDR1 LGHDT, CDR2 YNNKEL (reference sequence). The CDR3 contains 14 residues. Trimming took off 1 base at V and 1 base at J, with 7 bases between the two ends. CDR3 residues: CASSQVQGNTEAFF. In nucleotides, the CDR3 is TGTGCCAGCAGCCAAGTCCAGGGGAACACTGAAGCTTTCTTT.

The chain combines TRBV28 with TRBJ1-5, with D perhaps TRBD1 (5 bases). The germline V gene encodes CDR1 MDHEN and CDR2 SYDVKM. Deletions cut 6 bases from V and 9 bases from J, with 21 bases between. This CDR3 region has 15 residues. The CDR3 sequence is CASRETGGTHWPQHF. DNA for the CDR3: TGTGCCAGCAGAGAGACCGGGGGGACCCATTGGCCCCAGCATTTT.

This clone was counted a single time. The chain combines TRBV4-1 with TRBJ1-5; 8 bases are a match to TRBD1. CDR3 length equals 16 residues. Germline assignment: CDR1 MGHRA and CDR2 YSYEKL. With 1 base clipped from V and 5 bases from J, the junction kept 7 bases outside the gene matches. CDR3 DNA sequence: TGCGCCAGCAGCCAAGTCGCCGGACAGGGAGATCAGCCCCAGCATTTT. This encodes CASSQVAGQGDQPQHF.